This paragraph reports one TCR beta chain. Its matching antigen is unknown. This specimen comes from a study of graft-versus-host responses after intestinal transplantation. Study-level background: Every one of the recipients received anti-thymocyte globulin induction and afterwards took tacrolimus and steroids for about 3 years.

Whole-study results and caveats: Recipient-marrow GvH clones were detected, some having first appeared in ileum or blood. Allograft clonal ratios (graft-versus-host to host-versus-graft) were high in patients who had graft-donor T cell macrochimerism.

Per germline, CDR1 ENHRY and CDR2 SYGVKD. The CDR3 spans 12 residues. Trimming stripped 6 bases from V and 2 bases from J, with 6 bases between. The table came from immunoSEQ multiplex PCR; TCRdb's copy has only in-frame clones and leaves some out. The sample contains 50,000 or so clones, 80% to 95% of which appear only once. The J gene is TRBJ2-3, the V gene TRBV10-3; possible D gene TRBD2, 5 bases. The clonotype was recovered from a human donor who was the organ donor for an intestinal transplant. The source material was unstimulated CD4+ T cells sorted from spleen or lymph node cells, sampled before transplant. CDR3: CAIRDFTDTQYF. DNA for the CDR3: TGTGCCATCAGGGACTTCACAGATACGCAGTATTTT.